The 4 T cell receptor beta chains in this list originate from one sample, sequenced in a study of cytomegalovirus exposure and HLA in healthy donors. PCR was performed using 60 Vbeta and 13 Jbeta primers. The data were produced by immunoSEQ multiplex PCR, yet TCRdb's version contains in-frame clones alone and is incomplete. The sample has around 200,000 clones, 82% seen once. The sequenced sample was PBMCs. Source of these receptors: a middle-aged man in good health and CMV-seropositive.

This clone was seen only once. The J gene is TRBJ1-5, the V gene TRBV27; 7 nucleotides agree with TRBD1. The CDR3 covers 16 residues. Trimming at V came to 5 bases and at J to 3 bases, leaving 10 bases not matched to a gene. From germline, CDR1 is MNHEY and CDR2 SMNVEV (reference sequence). The CDR3 DNA is TGTGCCAGCAGTCCCTCTCGGGGACAGTTCAATCAGCCCCAGCATTTT. Translating it yields CASSPSRGQFNQPQHF.

This chain connects TRBV4-2 to TRBJ2-5; possible D gene TRBD2, 6 bases. This CDR3 is 16 amino acids long. The V end was cut by 4 bases, the J end by 2 bases, with 17 bases between. CDR1 is LGHNA and CDR2 is YNFKEQ in the germline V gene. CDR3 residues: CASSPDVLAQQETQYF. The CDR3 DNA follows: TGTGCCAGCAGCCCAGACGTCCTAGCGCAACAAGAGACCCAGTACTTC.

The chain uses TRBV5-4 and TRBJ2-5, with TRBD2 identical over 11 bases. The CDR3 covers 15 residues. Germline-derived CDR1 and CDR2 are SGHNT and YYREEE (reference sequence). The V gene end was trimmed by 4 bases and the J gene end by 2 bases; junction bases not matched to a gene: 4. This CDR3 reads CASSPGTSGQETQYF. CDR3 DNA sequence: TGTGCCAGCAGCCCAGGGACTAGCGGACAAGAGACCCAGTACTTC. Combining the CDR3 with reference TRBV5-4 and TRBJ2-5 gives the whole variable domain ETGVTQSPTHLIKTRGQQVTLRCSSQSGHNTVSWYQQALGQGPQFIFQYYREEENGRGNFPPRFSGLQFPNYSSELNVNALELDDSALYLCASSPGTSGQETQYFGPGTRLLVL.

The V call is TRBV7-8, the J call TRBJ1-1; D gene uncertain. The V gene lost 1 base and the J gene lost 8 bases, with 11 bases spanning the gap. Germline V lookup: CDR1 SGHVS, CDR2 FQNEAQ. CDR3 length: 13 residues. The CDR3 coding sequence is TGTGCCAGCAGCTTAGTAGGCGCAGGAGAAGCTTTCTTT. This translates into CASSLVGAGEAFF.